The 3 T cell receptor beta chains below come from one sample, sequenced in a study of blood T cell repertoires in COVID-19 (dated by TCRdb to 2018 to 2020). The library was prepared using the immunoSEQ multiplex PCR assay. TCRdb limited this immuneACCESS table to in-frame rearrangements with V and J called. A share of clones is missing; checked studies link under half to unresolved V genes, and the rest is unexplained. Counted in this sample were around 220,000 clones; 70% to 90% of them appeared once. In total, the top ten clones hold 3.5% to 5% of the sample. Material: peripheral blood. These receptors were obtained from a middle-aged man with acute or convalescent COVID-19.

The gene calls are TRBV6-5 and TRBJ2-5; D is unresolved. Trimming pared 4 bases from V and 1 base from J, leaving 10 bases between. The CDR3 sequence is 14 residues long. Germline CDR1 MNHEY, CDR2 SVGAGI. CDR3 residues: CASSSSGRQETQYF. For the CDR3, the DNA is TGTGCCAGCAGTTCCAGTGGCCGCCAAGAGACCCAGTACTTC.

The V gene is TRBV5-6, the J gene TRBJ2-5, with TRBD2 matching over 12 bases. CDR1 and CDR2 (germline): SGHDT, YYEEEE. The CDR3 is 15 residues long. The V segment lost 4 bases and the J segment 5 bases; nucleotides outside the gene matches: 6. The CDR3 here is CASSPTSGRRETQYF. In DNA form, the CDR3 reads TGTGCCAGCAGCCCGACTAGCGGGAGAAGGGAGACCCAGTACTTC.

The J gene is TRBJ1-6, the V gene TRBV30, with a possible D match to TRBD1 (6 bases). Germline CDR1 reads GTSNPN; CDR2 reads SVGIG (reference sequence). The CDR3 runs to 15 residues. Deletions cut 3 bases from V and 6 bases from J, with 15 bases between. CDR3 in amino acids: CAWRLQGVGNSPLHF. The DNA for the CDR3 is TGTGCCTGGAGATTACAGGGTGTAGGTAATTCACCCCTCCACTTT.